Listed here is a single TCR beta chain. V shed 7 bases, J shed 5 bases, and the junction held 10 bases outside the gene matches. The CDR3 loop spans 15 amino acids. In germline, CDR1 is LNHDA, CDR2 SQIVND (reference sequence). The entry originates in a study of technical replicates of blood from a handful of donors. Assay used: immunoSEQ multiplex PCR; TCRdb lists only in-frame clones, some missing. This table holds about 68,000 clones, 95% to 97% found once. Sequencing was carried out using T cells isolated from PBMCs. The chain links TRBV19 to TRBJ2-5; 10 positions match TRBD2. The sequence was obtained from a human donor in good health. This chain's CDR3 is CASKTSGRAYETQYF. The CDR3 nucleotides are TGTGCCAGTAAAACCAGCGGGAGGGCCTATGAGACCCAGTACTTC.